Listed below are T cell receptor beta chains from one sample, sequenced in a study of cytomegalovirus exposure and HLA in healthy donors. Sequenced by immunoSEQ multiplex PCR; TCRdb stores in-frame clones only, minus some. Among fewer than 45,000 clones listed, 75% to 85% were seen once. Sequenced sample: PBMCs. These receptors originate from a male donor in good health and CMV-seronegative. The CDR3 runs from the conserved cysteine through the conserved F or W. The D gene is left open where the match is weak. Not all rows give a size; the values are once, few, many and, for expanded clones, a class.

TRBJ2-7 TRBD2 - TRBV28 TGTGCCAGCAGCTCCCTTGGGCGGGAGGACAACGAGCAGTACTTC CASSSLGREDNEQYF
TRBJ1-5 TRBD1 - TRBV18 TGTGCCAGCTCACCGACAGACAGGGGAAGGTATCAGCCCCAGCATTTT CASSPTDRGRYQPQHF
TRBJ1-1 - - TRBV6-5 TGTGCCAGCAGTCACCGGCGGGGGGGCACTGAAGCTTTCTTT CASSHRRGGTEAFF
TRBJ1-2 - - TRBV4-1 TGCGCCAGCAGCCAAGATCAAACAACGAGGGCTAACTATGGCTACACCTTC CASSQDQTTRANYGYTF
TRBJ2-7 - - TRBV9 TGTGCCAGCAGCGCACAGGTAGAGGCCTACGAGCAGTACTTC CASSAQVEAYEQYF
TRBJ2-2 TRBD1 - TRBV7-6 TGTGCCAGCAGCTTAGCCGGGACAGGGGGCACCGGGGAGCTGTTTTTT CASSLAGTGGTGELFF
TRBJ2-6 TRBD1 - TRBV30 TGTGCCTGGAGTGTGGGACAGTTCTCTGGGGCCAACGTCCTGACTTTC CAWSVGQFSGANVLTF
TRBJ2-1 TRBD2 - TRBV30 TGTGCCTGGACAAGCTGGCGGGAGCATGGTGAGCAGTTCTTC CAWTSWREHGEQFF
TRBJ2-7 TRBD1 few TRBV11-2 TGTGCCAGCAGCTTAGTTCAGGGGACAGATAAACCCTACGAGCAGTACTTC CASSLVQGTDKPYEQYF
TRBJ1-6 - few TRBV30 TGTGCCTGGAGTGTGGAGGGAAGCTCCTATAATTCACCCCTCCACTTT CAWSVEGSSYNSPLHF
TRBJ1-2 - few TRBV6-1 TGTGCCAGCAGTGAGGCGCGGTGGGGCTACACCTTC CASSEARWGYTF
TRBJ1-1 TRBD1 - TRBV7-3 TGTGCCAGCAGCTCGCAGGGGGTGAACACTGAAGCTTTCTTT CASSSQGVNTEAFF
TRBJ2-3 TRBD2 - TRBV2 TGTGCCAGCAGTGAGGCCGGTAGCGGGGGGGCCGCAGATACGCAGTATTTT CASSEAGSGGAADTQYF
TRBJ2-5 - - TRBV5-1 TGCGCCAGCAGCTGGGTTGGGGGGTTAGAGACCCAGTACTTC CASSWVGGLETQYF
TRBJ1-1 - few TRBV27 TGTGCCAGCAGTTTATCCGTAAACACTGAAGCTTTCTTT CASSLSVNTEAFF
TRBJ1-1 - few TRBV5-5 TGTGCCAGCAGCCCTTGGGGCAGGGGGAACACTGAAGCTTTCTTT CASSPWGRGNTEAFF
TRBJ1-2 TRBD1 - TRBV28 TGTGCCAGCAGTTTAGACGGACAGGTCTCCAGCGGCTACACCTTC CASSLDGQVSSGYTF
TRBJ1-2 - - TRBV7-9 TGTGCCAGCAGCTTAGGAGGAAACTATGGCTACACCTTC CASSLGGNYGYTF
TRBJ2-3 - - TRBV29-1 TGCAGCGTTTCAAGCGGAGCGGTTCCCACAGATACGCAGTATTTT CSVSSGAVPTDTQYF
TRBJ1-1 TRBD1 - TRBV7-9 TGTGCCAGCAGCTTAAGGTCCCAGGGGGTCCCGAACACTGAAGCTTTCTTT CASSLRSQGVPNTEAFF
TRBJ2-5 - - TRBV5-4 TGTGCCAGCAGCGACAGCCAAGAGACCCAGTACTTC CASSDSQETQYF
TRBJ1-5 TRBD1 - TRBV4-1 TGCGCCAGCAGCCAAGGGACAGGGCGGGATCAGCCCCAGCATTTT CASSQGTGRDQPQHF
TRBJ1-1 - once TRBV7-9 TGTGCCAGCAGCCGGGAGGGATTGGCGAACACTGAAGCTTTCTTT CASSREGLANTEAFF
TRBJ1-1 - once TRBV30 TGTGCCTGGACCCTGGGGGGGAACACTGAAGCTTTCTTT CAWTLGGNTEAFF
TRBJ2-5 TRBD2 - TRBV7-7 TGTGCTAGCAGCTTAGCTAGCGGGGGCCAAGAGACCCAGTACTTC CASSLASGGQETQYF
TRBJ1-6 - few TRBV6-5 TGTGCCAGCAGTTACGGAGGACTGCCTAATTCACCCCTCCACTTT CASSYGGLPNSPLHF
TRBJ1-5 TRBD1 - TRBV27 TGTGCCAGCAGTCCCGGGACAGGCCGCAATCAGCCCCAGCATTTT CASSPGTGRNQPQHF
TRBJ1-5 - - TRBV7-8 TGTGCCAGCAGCTTAGACAGGATTTATAGCAATCAGCCCCAGCATTTT CASSLDRIYSNQPQHF
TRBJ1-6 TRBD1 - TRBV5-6 TGTGCCACCGGGACAGGGTTTGTTTCACCCCTCCACTTT CATGTGFVSPLHF
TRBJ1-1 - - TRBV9 TGTGCCAGCAGCGTAGATGGGAGTCCGAACACTGAAGCTTTCTTT CASSVDGSPNTEAFF
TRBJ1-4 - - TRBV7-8 TGTGCCAGCAGCTTAGGAGTCTGGTCGACAACTAATGAAAAACTGTTTTTT CASSLGVWSTTNEKLFF
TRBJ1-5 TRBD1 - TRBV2 TGTGCCAGCAAGCCGGGACAGGGGGCAAATCAGCCCCAGCATTTT CASKPGQGANQPQHF
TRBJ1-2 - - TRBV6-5 TGTGCCAGCAGTTTGGGGCCGGGCCGGCAATATGGCTACACCTTC CASSLGPGRQYGYTF
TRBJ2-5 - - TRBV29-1 TGCAGCGTTTCCCCCTCCCTAGCAGAGACCCAGTACTTC CSVSPSLAETQYF
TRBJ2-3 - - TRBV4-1 TGCGCCAGCAGCCAAAGTCCGGGAAACACAGATACGCAGTATTTT CASSQSPGNTDTQYF
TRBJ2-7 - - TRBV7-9 TGTGCCAGCAGCCCGACAGGAACCTACGAGCAGTACTTC CASSPTGTYEQYF
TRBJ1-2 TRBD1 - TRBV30 TGTGCCTGGATACAGGGGGCGTATGGTGGCTACACCTTC CAWIQGAYGGYTF